This T cell receptor beta chain was recovered during a study of blood T cell repertoires in COVID-19. Study-wide background: Acute and convalescent COVID-19 specimens originated in the United States, Italy and Spain. The analysed material was cDNA or gDNA that came from T cells, B-cell-depleted T cells, or PBMCs.

Methods used by the authors: Using reference gene primer amplification, nucleated cell counts were estimated. Measured with immunoSEQ multiplex PCR; TCRdb has only the in-frame clones, and not every one. Clone size and the V and J calls come from that table; the DNA yielded D and trimming. The repertoire consists of under 170,000 clones, with approximately 88% occurring once and the leading ten covering under 2.5%. V was clipped by 0 bases and J by 6 bases, with 9 bases between them. Germline-derived CDR1 and CDR2 are SGHDT and YYEEEE. This CDR3 region has 13 residues. This receptor was identified in a man aged 70 or older with acute or convalescent COVID-19. The source material was peripheral blood. V usage is TRBV5-6 and J usage is TRBJ1-2; D is uncertain. This chain's CDR3 is CASSLVGTDGYTF. In DNA form, the CDR3 reads TGTGCCAGCAGCTTGGTTGGCACCGATGGCTACACCTTC.